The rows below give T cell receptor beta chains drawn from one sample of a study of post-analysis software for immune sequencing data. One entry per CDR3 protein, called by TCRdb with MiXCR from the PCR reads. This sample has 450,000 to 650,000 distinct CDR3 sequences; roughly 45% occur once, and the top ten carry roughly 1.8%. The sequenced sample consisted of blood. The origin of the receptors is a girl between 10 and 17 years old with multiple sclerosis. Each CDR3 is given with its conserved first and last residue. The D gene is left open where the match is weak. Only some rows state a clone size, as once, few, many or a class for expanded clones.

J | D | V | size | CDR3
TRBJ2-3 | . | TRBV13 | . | CASSSNPFGTLRLTDTQYF
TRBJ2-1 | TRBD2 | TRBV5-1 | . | CTSSPPTSGGILNEQFF
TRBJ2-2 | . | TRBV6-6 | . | CASSYVPANTGELFF
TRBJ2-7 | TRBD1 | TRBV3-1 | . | CASSQAKHLRDRGHEQYF
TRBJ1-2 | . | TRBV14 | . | CASSQSVILGYTF
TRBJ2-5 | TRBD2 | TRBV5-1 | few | CASSLEPAGGDETQYF
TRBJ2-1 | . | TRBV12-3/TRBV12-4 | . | CASSLWESSYNEQFF
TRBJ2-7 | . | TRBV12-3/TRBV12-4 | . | CASSPTTASYEQYF
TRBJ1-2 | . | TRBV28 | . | CASSEEGSHGYTF
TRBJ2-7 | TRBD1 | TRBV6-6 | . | CASNKETGSSYEQYF
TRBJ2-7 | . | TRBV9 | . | CASSVGPGTNEQYF
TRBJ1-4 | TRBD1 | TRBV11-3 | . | CASSSHPGQGGEKLFF
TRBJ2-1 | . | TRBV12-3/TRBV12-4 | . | CASRDRGASSYNEQFF
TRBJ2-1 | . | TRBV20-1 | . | CSATGGYNEQFF
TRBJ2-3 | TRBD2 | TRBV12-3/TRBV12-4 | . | CASGPSGVTDTQYF
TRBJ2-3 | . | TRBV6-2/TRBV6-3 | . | CASSNQGREDTQYF
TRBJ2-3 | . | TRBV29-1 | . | CSVEGTRATDTQYF
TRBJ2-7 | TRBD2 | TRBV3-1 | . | CASSPTSGRAREQYF